The 24 T cell receptor beta chains presented below share a single source sample, sequenced in a study of beta chain features in type 1 diabetes. All of the isolated RNA was reverse transcribed, so expressed TCRB transcripts were sequenced. The repertoire was sequenced with immunoSEQ multiplex PCR; TCRdb's copy has only in-frame clones and lacks some. The sample lists under 900,000 clones, 15% to 20% seen once, with around 0.02% in the top ten. The sequencing input was naive CD4+ T cells from blood. The receptor source for this set is a woman under 30 in good health.

In this sample, this clone turned up a few times. The rearrangement uses TRBV4-2 and TRBJ1-2, with D possibly TRBD1 on 5 matching bases. CDR3 length equals 16 residues. The V and J ends lost 0 bases and 0 bases respectively, with 11 bases between them. CDR1 is LGHNA and CDR2 is YNFKEQ in the germline V gene. The CDR3 is CASSQDLQEANYGYTF. In nucleotides, the CDR3 is TGTGCCAGCAGCCAAGATTTACAGGAAGCTAACTATGGCTACACCTTC.

This clone was seen more than once but under ten times. This rearrangement joins TRBV7-9 to TRBJ1-1; TRBD1 might be the D (5 bases). Trimming shortened V by 5 bases and J by 6 bases, and 13 bases separated the two germline ends. The germline V gene encodes CDR1 SEHNR and CDR2 FQNEAQ (reference sequence). There are 13 residues in the CDR3. CDR3 sequence: CASSIVDSSEAFF. The CDR3 DNA follows: TGTGCCAGCAGCATCGTCGACAGTTCTGAAGCTTTCTTT.

This clone was found a few times. V and J are TRBV6-1 and TRBJ2-5, with unresolved D. This CDR3 has 11 amino acids. V lost 8 bases and J 1 base, leaving 5 bases between the germline ends. CDR1 is MNHNS, CDR2 SASEGT, per germline. The CDR3 region is CASVVQETQYF. The CDR3 DNA reads as TGTGCCAGCGTAGTCCAAGAGACCCAGTACTTC.

This chain uses TRBV25-1 with TRBJ2-2, with a possible D match to TRBD2 (6 bases). V was cut by 7 bases and J by 5 bases, with 11 bases left in between. Germline-derived CDR1 and CDR2 are MGHDK and SYGVNS. The CDR3 covers 13 residues. The CDR3 sequence is CASTKTSTGELFF. The CDR3 bases are TGTGCCAGCACCAAGACTAGTACCGGGGAGCTGTTTTTT. Complete variable domain (other parts from reference TRBV25-1 and TRBJ2-2): EADIYQTPRYLVIGTGKKITLECSQTMGHDKMYWYQQDPGMELHLIHYSYGVNSTEKGDLSSESTVSRIRTEHFPLTLESARPSHTSQYLCASTKTSTGELFFGEGSRLTVL.

This clone was recorded a few times. The gene calls are TRBV5-1 and TRBJ2-1; TRBD2 matches at 11 bases. Losses at the gene ends were 4 bases for V and 1 base for J; bases not matched to a gene: 4. Germline-derived CDR1 and CDR2 are SGHRS and YFSETQ. The CDR3 consists of 16 residues. CDR3 in DNA: TGCGCCAGCAGCACTTTAGCGGGAGGGTCCTACAATGAGCAGTTCTTC. Protein product: CASSTLAGGSYNEQFF.

This sequence joins TRBV7-2 and TRBJ2-7, with 8 bases that match TRBD2. The V gene's germline CDR1 is SGHTA and CDR2 FQGNSA. V shed 5 bases and J 6 bases; nucleotides not matched to a gene: 6. This CDR3 has 13 amino acids. The CDR3 here is CASSLLREGEQYF. The CDR3 DNA follows: TGTGCCAGCAGCCTTCTCCGGGAGGGCGAGCAGTACTTC.

Here the CDR3 reads CASSAIGGTGELFF. CDR3 bases: TGTGCCAGCAGTGCCATTGGAGGGACCGGGGAGCTGTTTTTT. The chain employs TRBV28 and TRBJ2-2; tentative D call: TRBD2 (6 bases). The CDR3 is 14 residues long. Germline CDR1 and CDR2: MDHEN and SYDVKM. The ends were cut back, 5 bases at V and 5 bases at J, with 12 bases in the middle.

This chain links TRBV5-1 with TRBJ2-3; D gene unclear. Germline V gene data show CDR1 as SGHRS and CDR2 as YFSETQ. The V gene lost 5 bases and the J gene lost 4 bases, with 8 bases spanning the gap. The CDR3 has 12 residues. The CDR3 DNA sequence: TGCGCCAGCAGACAGACGTCAGATACGCAGTATTTT. Its protein product is CASRQTSDTQYF.

V usage is TRBV27 and J usage is TRBJ2-5, with TRBD2 identical over 7 bases. CDR1 is MNHEY and CDR2 is SMNVEV in the germline V gene (reference sequence). CDR3 length: 19 residues. V lost 5 bases, J lost 5 bases, and 23 bases stayed unmatched. This chain's CDR3 is CASSPLIWRESRRGETQYF. In nucleotides, the CDR3 is TGTGCCAGCAGTCCCTTGATCTGGCGGGAGAGCAGGAGAGGGGAGACCCAGTACTTC.

This clone was observed a few times. Other DNA sequences in this sample translate to the same CDR3. The chain employs TRBV7-2 and TRBJ1-5; D remains ambiguous. The CDR3 contains 13 residues. CDR1 is SGHTA and CDR2 is FQGNSA in the germline V gene. The V end was cut by 0 bases, the J end by 5 bases, with 5 bases between. The CDR3 spells CASSLAGDQPQHF. The CDR3 coding sequence is TGTGCCAGCAGCTTAGCTGGGGATCAGCCCCAGCATTTT.

The rearrangement links TRBV5-6 to TRBJ2-1, with D possibly being TRBD2 (6 bases). Trimming pared 4 bases from V and 0 bases from J, leaving 17 bases between. The germline V gene has CDR1 SGHDT and CDR2 YYEEEE. The length of the CDR3 is 17 residues. CDR3 in DNA: TGTGCCAGCAGCGTCAACTTGGGACTCTCCTCCTACAATGAGCAGTTCTTC. Translating it yields CASSVNLGLSSYNEQFF.

This clone was observed a handful of times. The chain combines TRBV7-9 with TRBJ2-4, with D possibly TRBD2 on 5 matching bases. The germline CDR1 and CDR2 sequences are SEHNR and FQNEAQ (reference sequence). The CDR3 is made up of 14 amino acids. The V end lost 5 bases, the J end lost 6 bases, and 14 bases lay between the germline ends. CDR3 nucleotide sequence: TGTGCCAGCAGCACAGTCAAACGGGGAAACATTCAGTACTTC. This gives the protein CASSTVKRGNIQYF.

In DNA form, the CDR3 reads TGTGCCACCAGCAGAGACTTAGGGGGGATCTATGCCAACGTCCTGACTTTC. Its translation: CATSRDLGGIYANVLTF. This chain joins TRBV15 and TRBJ2-6, with D perhaps being TRBD1 or TRBD2 (6 bases each). The length of the CDR3 is 17 residues. Germline V gene lookup returns CDR1 LNHNV and CDR2 YYDKDF (reference sequence). The ends were cut back, 0 bases at V and 7 bases at J, with 16 bases in the middle.

This clone has a handful of counts. This chain joins TRBV18 and TRBJ2-2; D call uncertain. The CDR3 is 13 residues long. The ends were cut back, 7 bases at V and 2 bases at J, with 8 bases in the middle. Germline loops: CDR1 KGHSH, CDR2 LQKENI. CDR3 sequence reads: CASLTSNTGELFF. CDR3 DNA: TGTGCCAGCTTGACCTCAAACACCGGGGAGCTGTTTTTT.

This clone has just a few counts. The V gene is TRBV6-5, the J gene TRBJ1-2, with TRBD1 matching over 9 bases. V lost 4 bases to trimming and J lost 2 bases; unmatched junction nucleotides: 8. Germline lookup yields CDR1 MNHEY and CDR2 SVGAGI. The CDR3 length is 16 residues. CDR3 residues: CASSFLGTGSNYGYTF. In nucleotides, the CDR3 is TGTGCCAGCAGTTTCCTTGGGACAGGGTCGAACTATGGCTACACCTTC.

The chain couples TRBV11-3 to TRBJ2-1; D is undetermined. V lost 5 bases and J lost 4, with 6 bases in between. Germline V lookup: CDR1 SGHNT, CDR2 YENEEA. CDR3 length: 12 amino acids. The CDR3 sequence is CASSRRYNEQFF. The CDR3 DNA reads as TGTGCCAGCAGCCGCAGATACAATGAGCAGTTCTTC.

The chain recombines TRBV28 with TRBJ2-3; TRBD2 matches at 11 bases. V shed 6 bases and J 2 bases; nucleotides not matched to a gene: 4. Looked up from germline, CDR1 is MDHEN and CDR2 is SYDVKM. CDR3 length equals 15 residues. CDR3 amino acids: CASRRLAGSTDTQYF. The CDR3, as DNA: TGTGCCAGCAGGCGACTAGCGGGGTCCACAGATACGCAGTATTTT.

The chain combines TRBV9 with TRBJ1-1; D remains unclear. The germline gives CDR1 SGDLS, CDR2 YYNGEE. The V gene lost 0 bases and the J gene lost 7 bases, with 10 bases spanning the gap. The CDR3 sequence is 13 residues long. CDR3 DNA: TGTGCCAGCAGCGTAGCCCCTGAGGGTGAAGCTTTCTTT. Amino acids: CASSVAPEGEAFF.

The chain is built from TRBV7-9 and TRBJ2-7; perhaps TRBD2 as D (5 bases). The CDR3 length is 11 residues. The germline V and J ends were trimmed by 4 bases and 6 bases, with 7 bases remaining between them. Germline V CDR1 and CDR2: SEHNR, FQNEAQ (reference sequence). The CDR3 loop is CASSWAGEQYF. The CDR3 nucleotides read TGTGCCAGCAGCTGGGCGGGCGAGCAGTACTTC.

This rearrangement joins TRBV6-5 to TRBJ1-2; D not resolved. The germline V gene has CDR1 MNHEY and CDR2 SVGAGI. The CDR3 has 13 amino acids. V was clipped by 6 bases and J by 8 bases, with 16 bases between them. The CDR3 is CASSLNHLGGYTF. The DNA of the CDR3 is TGTGCCAGCAGCCTAAATCATCTCGGGGGCTACACCTTC.

In this sample, this clone turned up a few times. The J gene is TRBJ2-5, the V gene TRBV7-8, with unresolved D. The germline V gene encodes CDR1 SGHVS and CDR2 FQNEAQ. This CDR3 comprises 13 residues. Trimming stripped 2 bases from V and 7 bases from J, with 11 bases between. The CDR3 DNA reads as TGTGCCAGCAGCTTATCTGTCGCGACGACCCAGTACTTC. This gives the protein CASSLSVATTQYF.

This clone was counted a few times. The J gene is TRBJ1-5, the V gene TRBV7-9; D unresolved. Germline V CDR1 and CDR2: SEHNR, FQNEAQ (reference sequence). The CDR3 has 14 residues. The ends were cut back, 3 bases at V and 1 base at J, with 7 bases in the middle. The CDR3 here is CASSFGLSNQPQHF. The CDR3, as DNA: TGTGCCAGCAGCTTTGGTTTGAGCAATCAGCCCCAGCATTTT.

This clone appeared a single time. The genes are TRBV18 and TRBJ1-1; D possibly corresponds to TRBD1 (6 bases). Germline loops: CDR1 KGHSH, CDR2 LQKENI. The CDR3 is 13 residues long. The V end lost 8 bases, the J end lost 3 bases, and 13 bases lay between the germline ends. CDR3 sequence (DNA): TGTGCCAGCACACGAAACAGGGACACTGAAGCTTTCTTT. This codes for CASTRNRDTEAFF. Full variable domain (missing parts from reference TRBV18 and TRBJ1-1): NAGVMQNPRHLVRRRGQEARLRCSPMKGHSHVYWYRQLPEEGLKFMVYLQKENIIDESGMPKERFSAEFPKEGPSILRIQQVVRGDSAAYFCASTRNRDTEAFFGQGTRLTVV.

This clone was picked up a small number of times. This sequence joins TRBV19 and TRBJ2-7; the match to TRBD2 covers 7 bases. The CDR3 loop spans 14 amino acids. Germline assignment: CDR1 LNHDA and CDR2 SQIVND (reference sequence). The trim removed 3 bases at V and 0 bases at J, leaving 2 bases unmatched. The CDR3 nucleotides are TGTGCCAGTAGTATCGGGACTATCTCCTACGAGCAGTACTTC. Protein product: CASSIGTISYEQYF. The full variable domain, rest sourced from reference TRBV19 and TRBJ2-7, is DGGITQSPKYLFRKEGQNVTLSCEQNLNHDAMYWYRQDPGQGLRLIYYSQIVNDFQKGDIAEGYSVSREKKESFPLTVTSAQKNPTAFYLCASSIGTISYEQYFGPGTRLTVT.